A selection of T cell receptor beta chains follows, all from one sample in a study of T cell responses to AZD1222 COVID-19 vaccine. Libraries were prepared by immunoSEQ multiplex PCR; TCRdb keeps only in-frame clonotypes and omits some of them. Among roughly 140,000 clones listed, roughly 88% were seen once. Specimen: peripheral blood, collected on day 0 of MenACWY control vaccination. Every receptor here comes from an adult in good health. Each CDR3 is given without its conserved first and last residue.

J gene | V gene | CDR3 protein
TRBJ1-3 | TRBV19 | ASSIVGTPLVLSPGNTIY
TRBJ2-7 | TRBV6-5 | ASRRTGGSYEQY
TRBJ2-3 | TRBV6-4 | ASSDTHMGQGTNTQY
TRBJ2-1 | TRBV11-2 | ASSLDRSPGQF
TRBJ1-2 | TRBV24-1 | ATSDFRAATSGYGYT
TRBJ2-1 | TRBV27 | ASSPGTGFYNEQF
TRBJ1-1 | TRBV30 | AWSRGQTEAF
TRBJ1-1 | TRBV12-5 | ASGLPDPEAF
TRBJ2-1 | TRBV7-2 | ASSLSAVGGEQF
TRBJ1-2 | TRBV15 | ATSRGGGTYGYT
TRBJ2-2 | TRBV9 | ASSVEFRNRELF
TRBJ2-3 | TRBV9 | ASSVGGGPAGGNDTQY
TRBJ1-1 | TRBV7-9 | ASSLEGGTEAF
TRBJ1-1 | TRBV5-1 | ASSLDSSGNTEAF
TRBJ2-3 | TRBV29-1 | SVAEGAGTDTQY
TRBJ2-1 | TRBV28 | ASSGDEQF
TRBJ2-2 | TRBV11-2 | ASSPGLAFTGELF
TRBJ1-4 | TRBV5-1 | ASGETGEGEKLF
TRBJ1-1 | TRBV5-1 | ASGPGSGQPPAF
TRBJ1-4 | TRBV10-3 | AISDPPGQGSEKLF
TRBJ1-5 | TRBV6-2/TRBV6-3 | ASSTGQPNQPQH
TRBJ2-7 | TRBV5-6 | ASSLLRYPGYEQY
TRBJ2-1 | TRBV5-1 | ASSFSPSGSYNEQF
TRBJ2-3 | TRBV9 | ASSVDSWTSGGALTDTQY
TRBJ2-3 | TRBV7-9 | ASRERSSTDTQY
TRBJ2-7 | TRBV5-5 | ASSLRQSYEQY
TRBJ1-1 | TRBV3-1/TRBV3-2 | ASSQLKNTEAF
TRBJ1-1 | TRBV7-2 | ASSLFGGANTEAF
TRBJ2-7 | TRBV6-5 | ASRRTGGTYEQY
TRBJ2-1 | TRBV12-3/TRBV12-4 | ASSLNEQF
TRBJ2-1 | TRBV5-4 | ASSSRRTGGSGVYNEQF
TRBJ1-2 | TRBV29-1 | SVAPGGSGYGYT
TRBJ2-7 | TRBV5-5 | ASSLVPLRNEQY
TRBJ1-3 | TRBV11-3 | ASRPRGTDSAGNTIY
TRBJ2-3 | TRBV9 | ASSVGSGTDTQY
TRBJ2-5 | TRBV6-4 | ASSRTAFQETQY
TRBJ1-6 | TRBV5-4 | ASRRTGKSSSPLH
TRBJ2-2 | TRBV12-3/TRBV12-4 | ASRDTPAGELF
TRBJ1-1 | TRBV12-3/TRBV12-4 | ASSWAYTEAF
TRBJ1-2 | TRBV7-9 | ASSTATAGGYT
TRBJ1-1 | TRBV5-8 | ASSRGHANTEAF
TRBJ2-7 | TRBV28 | ASSFRLAGGIEQY